What follows is one T cell receptor (beta chain) and its context. Its antigen is as yet unknown. This CDR3 has 14 amino acids. Then a second PCR, running roughly 7 to 12 cycles, was carried out with a sample-barcoded 5' primer and a J-beta primer mix. TCRdb re-called the 5' RACE reads through MiXCR, storing one row per CDR3 protein. The sample yields about 1,500,000 distinct CDR3 sequences, roughly 40% seen once. This entry comes from a study of blood T cells in healthy people across ages. Points from the study as a whole: Those diversity estimates obtained from one million T cells were thought to be underestimates. The donors' CMV status was not determined, possibly confounding changes in expanded clonotypes.

Each sample yielded at least 6 micrograms of PBMC total RNA. Material for sequencing was blood. The source is a woman aged 18-29 years in good health. This rearrangement joins TRBV12-3 or TRBV12-4 to TRBJ2-5; 9 positions agree with TRBD2. The J call may be wrong; the DNA end is better matched by TRBJ2-7. The CDR3 sequence: CASSLSSGGSEQYF. CDR3 nucleotide sequence: TGTGCCAGCAGTTTAAGTAGCGGGGGCTCCGAGCAGTACTTC.